The 20 T cell receptor beta chains listed next were all sequenced from one sample in a study of T cell responses to AZD1222 COVID-19 vaccine. The repertoire was sequenced with immunoSEQ multiplex PCR; TCRdb's copy has only in-frame clones and lacks some. The sample has about 92,000 clones, roughly 93% seen once. Sequencing was performed on peripheral blood, taken on day 0 of AZD1222 vaccination. These receptors came from an adult in good health.

V and J are TRBV7-9 and TRBJ2-3, with D possibly TRBD2 on 6 matching bases. CDR1 and CDR2 from the germline V gene are SEHNR and FQNEAQ (reference sequence). This CDR3 comprises 19 residues. V gave up 5 bases and J gave up 3 bases, with 27 bases separating them. CDR3 nucleotides: TGTGCCAGCAGCGTAGTTTTAGCCGGGACTCATCCCCGGACAGATACGCAGTATTTT. Its translation is CASSVVLAGTHPRTDTQYF.

The chain recombines TRBV5-6 with TRBJ2-3; 7 positions agree with TRBD1. Germline loops: CDR1 SGHDT, CDR2 YYEEEE. Losses at the gene ends were 4 bases for V and 2 bases for J; bases not matched to a gene: 7. The CDR3 spans 15 residues. This CDR3 reads CASSDTGTVTDTQYF. The CDR3 nucleotides read TGTGCCAGCAGCGACACCGGGACAGTCACAGATACGCAGTATTTT.

This sequence joins TRBV6-5 and TRBJ1-2, with a weak D call TRBD1 (5 bases). CDR1 MNHEY and CDR2 SVGAGI come from the germline V gene. Trimming left V 0 bases short and J 0 bases short, with 8 bases between. The CDR3 spans 15 residues. In DNA, the CDR3 is TGTGCCAGCAGTTACTCTGCAGGGACTAACTATGGCTACACCTTC. It yields the protein CASSYSAGTNYGYTF.

The rearrangement uses TRBV5-1 and TRBJ1-5; D uncertain. Deletions cut 0 bases from V and 2 bases from J, with 9 bases between. The CDR3 loop spans 15 amino acids. From germline, CDR1 is SGHRS and CDR2 YFSETQ. The CDR3 coding sequence is TGCGCCAGCAGCTTGGAGGGTGAAGGCAATCAGCCCCAGCATTTT. It encodes CASSLEGEGNQPQHF.

The chain joins TRBV6-5 to TRBJ1-6; D ambiguous. V lost 6 bases to trimming and J lost 5 bases, with 5 bases between them. The CDR3 has 12 residues. Germline V gene lookup returns CDR1 MNHEY and CDR2 SVGAGI. Here the CDR3 reads CASRRNNSPLHF. CDR3 bases: TGTGCCAGCAGGAGGAATAATTCACCCCTCCACTTT.

This clone was seen once. This chain connects TRBV7-9 to TRBJ1-5; the D is unclear. The CDR3 spans 12 residues. Germline CDR1 and CDR2: SEHNR and FQNEAQ (reference sequence). The ends were cut back, 5 bases at V and 5 bases at J, with 7 bases in the middle. The DNA for the CDR3 is TGTGCCAGCAGCCCGAATGATCAGCCCCAGCATTTT. This sequence encodes CASSPNDQPQHF.

The genes are TRBV12-3 or TRBV12-4 and TRBJ1-2, with no clear D. The CDR3 has 13 amino acids. Trimming stripped 3 bases from V and 4 bases from J, with 9 bases between. CDR3: CASSLGRSYGYTF. The CDR3 DNA follows: TGTGCCAGCAGTTTGGGGAGGAGCTATGGCTACACCTTC.

The table lists this clone with a count of one. This chain links TRBV9 with TRBJ2-2; D not resolved. Germline V gene data show CDR1 as SGDLS and CDR2 as YYNGEE. V lost 0 bases and J lost 6, with 15 bases in between. The CDR3 length is 16 residues. Written as DNA, the CDR3 is TGTGCCAGCAGCGTAGTCGGTGGCATTTTAGCCGGGGAGCTGTTTTTT. Protein: CASSVVGGILAGELFF.

This clone was seen once. V is TRBV15 and J is TRBJ1-5; D call uncertain. The ends were cut back, 0 bases at V and 7 bases at J, with 13 bases in the middle. The CDR3 runs to 15 residues. Germline CDR1 LNHNV, CDR2 YYDKDF (reference sequence). The CDR3: CATSRDLRNGQPQHF. In nucleotides, the CDR3 is TGTGCCACCAGCAGAGATCTGAGGAATGGCCAGCCCCAGCATTTT.

The chain carries TRBV4-2 and TRBJ2-2; D unresolved. In germline, CDR1 is LGHNA, CDR2 YNFKEQ. The V end was cut by 3 bases, the J end by 1 base, with 9 bases between. The length of the CDR3 is 15 residues. The CDR3 nucleotides read TGTGCCAGCAGCCACCTGGACCAGAACACCGGGGAGCTGTTTTTT. Its protein is CASSHLDQNTGELFF.

J is TRBJ2-5 and V is TRBV11-2; 7 nucleotides match TRBD2. V was pared by 5 bases and J by 4 bases, with 7 bases of the junction left unmatched. CDR3 length: 14 residues. In germline, CDR1 is SGHAT, CDR2 FQNNGV. The CDR3 region is CASSPGTNLETQYF. The CDR3 coding sequence is TGTGCCAGCAGCCCAGGGACTAACCTAGAGACCCAGTACTTC.

The V and J genes are TRBV5-4 and TRBJ2-7, with 7 bases lining up with TRBD1. The CDR3 is 13 residues long. Germline V CDR1 and CDR2: SGHNT, YYREEE (reference sequence). Unmatched junction bases numbered 4, after V lost 5 bases and J lost 2 bases. CDR3 coding DNA: TGTGCCAGCAGTTTTGACAGGGCCTACGAGCAGTACTTC. Translating gives CASSFDRAYEQYF.

This rearrangement joins TRBV6-5 to TRBJ2-2, with 10 nucleotides matching TRBD1. V was pared by 7 bases and J by 6 bases, with 8 bases of the junction left unmatched. This CDR3 has 15 residues. CDR1 and CDR2 from the germline V gene are MNHEY and SVGAGI. CDR3 bases: TGTGCCAGCACCCGGGGGACAGGGGAAGCCGGGGAGCTGTTTTTT. Translated: CASTRGTGEAGELFF.

Only a few counts were recorded for this clone. The V call is TRBV5-8, the J call TRBJ2-1; D gene unclear. The CDR3 has 13 residues. V shed 0 bases and J shed 8 bases, with 9 bases lying between them. Germline CDR1 reads SGHTS; CDR2 reads YDEGEE. As DNA, the CDR3 is TGTGCCAGCAGCTTGGGGGGATTCTATGAGCAGTTCTTC. Its translation: CASSLGGFYEQFF.

The chain combines TRBV12-3 or TRBV12-4 with TRBJ1-2; TRBD1 might be the D (5 bases). Trimming took 5 bases from V and 4 from J, leaving 11 bases between them. The CDR3 consists of 13 residues. CDR3: CASSQGVRYGYTF. The CDR3 DNA follows: TGTGCCAGCAGTCAGGGAGTGCGCTATGGCTACACCTTC.

J is TRBJ1-1 and V is TRBV14; 12 bases are shared with TRBD1. J gave up 5 bases and V 4 bases, and 8 bases lay outside the gene matches. CDR3 length: 16 amino acids. CDR1 is SGHDN, CDR2 FVKESK, per germline. The CDR3 DNA follows: TGTGCCAGCAGCCCTTGGGGACAGGGGGCATCAACTGAAGCTTTCTTT. Its protein product is CASSPWGQGASTEAFF.

This chain joins TRBV7-2 and TRBJ1-5; D unresolved. The CDR3 runs to 13 residues. Per the germline V gene, CDR1 is SGHTA and CDR2 is FQGNSA. The V gene lost 3 bases and the J gene lost 7 bases, with 10 bases spanning the gap. The CDR3 DNA is TGTGCCAGCAGCTTTGATAGACTACAGCCCCAGCATTTT. Its protein product is CASSFDRLQPQHF.

This clone appeared a few times. The chain uses TRBV25-1 and TRBJ1-2; D gene uncertain. Trimming cost V 2 bases and J 5 bases, with 9 bases left between them. There are 13 residues in the CDR3. Germline V gene data show CDR1 as MGHDK and CDR2 as SYGVNS. CDR3 sequence (DNA): TGTGCCAGCAGTGAACGAGAGCTATATGGCTACACCTTC. It translates to CASSERELYGYTF.

The gene calls are TRBV30 and TRBJ1-5; D is ambiguous. The CDR3 is made up of 12 amino acids. Germline values: CDR1 GTSNPN, CDR2 SVGIG (reference sequence). Deletions cut 0 bases from V and 5 bases from J, with 5 bases between. The CDR3 nucleotides are TGTGCCTGGAGTGTACATGATCAGCCCCAGCATTTT. It is translated as CAWSVHDQPQHF.

The rearrangement uses TRBV11-2 and TRBJ1-6; TRBD1 matches 9 bases. With 5 bases clipped from V and 4 bases from J, the junction kept 3 bases outside the gene matches. The CDR3 covers 15 residues. The V gene's germline CDR1 is SGHAT and CDR2 FQNNGV. The CDR3 region is CASSLGQGYNSPLHF. For the CDR3, the DNA is TGTGCCAGCAGCCTGGGACAGGGATATAATTCACCCCTCCACTTT.